This entry concerns a single T cell receptor beta chain. The antigen remains unidentified. The data were obtained in a study of OX40 agonist ivuxolimab in advanced cancers. About the research overall: Patients received the agonistic anti-OX40 (CD134) antibody ivuxolimab. Every 2 weeks, patients received ivuxolimab intravenously, dosed at 0.01 to 10 mg/kg.

Produced via immunoSEQ multiplex PCR; TCRdb's table is partial and in-frame only. This table holds 70,000 or so clones, over 80% found once. Germline-derived CDR1 and CDR2 are SGHNT and YYREEE (reference sequence). Losses at the gene ends were 4 bases for V and 8 bases for J; bases not matched to a gene: 13. This CDR3 is built from 16 residues. Blood specimens came from baseline, cycle 4 day 1, and cycle 7 day 1. Study-wide results and limits: Compared with CD4+, CD8+ T cells on average had more expanded clones.

The clonotype originates from an adult with an advanced solid tumor such as melanoma, head and neck, liver or kidney cancer. The material sequenced was CD4+ or CD8+ T cells sorted from blood, taken in a trial of the OX40 agonist ivuxolimab. This sequence joins TRBV5-4 and TRBJ2-1; 9 nucleotides match TRBD2. This CDR3 reads CASSLGLALGGDEQFF. CDR3 coding DNA: TGTGCCAGCAGCCTGGGACTAGCTCTGGGTGGGGATGAGCAGTTCTTC.